The T cell receptor (beta chain) described here comes from a study of T cell clones after liver transplantation. Study-level findings and limits: Circulating graft-donor-reactive CD4 TCRbeta sequences fell significantly post-transplant in 5 of 8 subjects.

This clone has just one count. Its antigen is unknown. Sequencing was performed with immunoSEQ multiplex PCR; in TCRdb, only in-frame clones are kept and a portion is missing. In the table there are approximately 51,000 clones, roughly nine tenths of which are singletons. Trimming took 0 bases from V and 6 from J, leaving 5 bases between them. This CDR3 has 11 amino acids. CDR1 and CDR2 from the germline V gene are DFQATT and SNEGSKA (reference sequence). J is TRBJ1-2 and V is TRBV20-1; D call uncertain. The receptor's source is a human patient who received a liver transplant. Some T cells may have originated in the graft donor. This specimen was CD8+ T cells from blood, taken 12 months after liver transplant. The CDR3 nucleotides read TGCAGTGCTAGAGATCTAAATGGCTACACCTTC. Translating it yields CSARDLNGYTF.